Given below is one T cell receptor beta chain in context. This clonotype came up many times. Its specific antigen is unknown. One base away there is no much larger clone; base qualities are not given. The TCR beta CDR3 regions were amplified from the RNA transcripts. The first round of RT-PCR for the TCR CDR3 was performed with the HTBI primer set and the Qiagen OneStep RT-PCR kit. Libraries were constructed in a second round of multiplex PCR, after which size selection and purification were performed. Libraries were sequenced paired-end with 100 bp reads on an Illumina HiSeq2000. Per the source publication's procedure: SOAPnuke was used to process the raw data, throwing out any read that contained adapters or uncalled bases, had a mean Phred below 15, or lacked an exact constant-primer or identifier match. High-quality paired reads were merged with COPE v1.2.5, and unique nucleotide sequences were defined as clonotypes. MiTCR v1.1 was used to align clonotypes to the IMGT TRBV, TRBD and TRBJ reference segments. Only V-J combinations with frequency above 0.0001, covering about 99% of repertoires, were analysed. A TCS score was defined as the ratio between F50 (clonal expansion) and ExV (chaos), using BLOSUM62-based TCRdist between CDR3 peptides within each V-J. Welch's t-statistics and random forest reduced roughly 540 V-J features to about 13, which were used in a naive Bayes classifier (R e1071). Through fastp at Q25 and MiXCR, TCRdb rebuilt clones from the public reads, retaining in-frame beta chains. A single entry per CDR3 protein holds the most common genes and DNA from its merged rows. What appears here as the V and J calls and clone size reflects TCRdb's work, not the paper's. The sample table shows roughly 380,000 distinct CDR3 sequences, and around 14% are seen once. The leading ten clones occupy about 11% of the sample.

Deletion took 1 base off V and 0 bases off J, with a span of 10 bases between the germline ends. The germline V gene provides CDR1 MNHNS and CDR2 SASEGT. The CDR3 runs 16 residues from the cysteine to the phenylalanine. CDR3 DNA only is kept here, 48 bases in frame from base 1. The data were obtained in a study of T cells in Graves' hyperthyroidism and ophthalmopathy (dated by TCRdb to the late 2010s). The study in broad terms: Peripheral blood was collected at initial diagnosis, before any treatment. The paper describes TCR Vbeta CDR3 sequencing of about 140 peripheral blood samples, made up of 43 ophthalmopathy patients, more than 70 hyperthyroidism patients and roughly 17 progressor patients. The study also compared thyroid tissue and blood T-cell repertoires from several Graves' hyperthyroidism patients. The 90 or so discovery patients were randomly split 7:3 into training and test sets. Following sampling, methimazole starting at 30 mg daily was given to hyperthyroidism patients, and high-dose intravenous methylprednisolone was given to ophthalmopathy patients. To identify TCR V-J signatures that set the groups apart, the researchers used a discovery cohort of about a hundred patients, made up of 40 to 45 with Graves' ophthalmopathy and 57 with stable Graves' hyperthyroidism. Prospective prediction of ophthalmopathy was tested in an independent validation cohort consisting of 18 hyperthyroidism patients and 15 to 17 patients who later progressed to ophthalmopathy. The paper as a whole reports these results and caveats: In validation, the model predicted progression to ophthalmopathy a median of roughly 6.5 months before onset, with roughly 70% sensitivity and about 72% specificity. Most expanded thyroid clonotypes (frequency above 0.001) were also found in blood, which suggests that blood repertoires may mirror thyroid immune responses. Sample size was not statistically predetermined, and investigators were not blinded to group allocation. In cross-validation, a model built on a 13 V-J signature told ophthalmopathy apart from stable hyperthyroidism with under 90% sensitivity and around 84% specificity, and in testing the same model reached 80%/75%.

Graves' hyperthyroidism was defined as stable when no progression to ophthalmopathy occurred over 18 months of follow-up. Hyperthyroidism patients were aged 18 to 65 years and newly diagnosed, with disease duration of less than 2 months. Patients with uncontrolled infections, other autoimmune diseases, pregnancy or lactation were excluded. Diagnoses were based on clinical symptoms, serum thyroxine and TRAb, thyroid ultrasound and orbital computed tomography. Ficoll-Paque density gradient centrifugation was used to isolate PBMCs from around 10 ml of fresh peripheral blood. Total RNA was extracted with Trizol reagent, and quality was checked on an Agilent 2100 Bioanalyzer.

This sequence was found in a woman in her fifties or sixties with Graves' hyperthyroidism. Sequenced input: blood. This receptor chain uses TRBV6-1 and TRBJ2-1; no D gene call is confident. The nucleotide sequence is TGTGCCAGCAGTGAAGGAAGGTCTAGCTCCTACAATGAGCAGTTCTTC. Its amino acids are CASSEGRSSSYNEQFF.